The subject of this entry is one T cell receptor (beta chain). Its target is unknown. This sample was taken from a study of post-analysis software for immune sequencing data. Whole-study findings and limits: Relative to controls, patients with multiple sclerosis showed significantly lower normalized Chao1 diversity. Compared with controls, patients had more of five TRBV segments, including TRBV5-6, TRBV5-1 and TRBV20-1.

TCR beta libraries were prepared from cDNA with unique molecular identifiers. TCRdb redid the calling of the PCR reads with MiXCR, one entry per CDR3 protein. The top ten clones hold approximately 4.3% of a sample with hundreds of thousands of distinct CDR3 sequences, around 53% of them seen once. The CDR3 runs 14 residues. V lost 7 bases and J 6 bases, leaving 16 bases between the germline ends. CDR1 is MNHEY, CDR2 SVGAGI, per germline. Input material: blood. The rearrangement links TRBV6-5 to TRBJ2-1, with D maybe TRBD1 (5 bases). The clonotype comes from a girl aged 10-17 years with multiple sclerosis. CDR3 protein: CASTRQGKGNEQFF. The CDR3 DNA follows: TGTGCCAGCACCAGGCAGGGTAAGGGCAATGAGCAGTTCTTC.